This TCR beta chain emerged from a study of blood T cell repertoires in COVID-19. In the study overall: Some COVID-19 samples were acute and others convalescent; all came from the United States, Italy and Spain. PBMCs, B-cell-depleted T cells, or T cells provided the cDNA or gDNA that made up the material.

CDR1 and CDR2 (germline): GTSNPN, SVGIG (reference sequence). The V and J ends lost 8 bases and 0 bases respectively, with 14 bases between them. The CDR3 has 14 amino acids. In the original analysis: Reference gene primer amplification yielded estimated nucleated cell counts. Sequencing was performed with immunoSEQ multiplex PCR; in TCRdb, only in-frame clones are kept and a portion is missing. V and J calls plus clone size are reproduced from that table; the DNA served to infer D and trimming. The table shows around 290,000 clones, with approximately 90% occurring only once. The Seattle site enrolled patients during active infection and followed them longitudinally.

The sequence came from a woman in her twenties or thirties with COVID-19, enrolled during active disease. The rearrangement links TRBV30 to TRBJ1-3, with D possibly TRBD1 on 6 matching bases. Sample: peripheral blood. CDR3 protein: CAGNRAISGNTIYF. For the CDR3, the DNA is TGTGCCGGCAACAGGGCAATCTCTGGAAACACCATATATTTT.